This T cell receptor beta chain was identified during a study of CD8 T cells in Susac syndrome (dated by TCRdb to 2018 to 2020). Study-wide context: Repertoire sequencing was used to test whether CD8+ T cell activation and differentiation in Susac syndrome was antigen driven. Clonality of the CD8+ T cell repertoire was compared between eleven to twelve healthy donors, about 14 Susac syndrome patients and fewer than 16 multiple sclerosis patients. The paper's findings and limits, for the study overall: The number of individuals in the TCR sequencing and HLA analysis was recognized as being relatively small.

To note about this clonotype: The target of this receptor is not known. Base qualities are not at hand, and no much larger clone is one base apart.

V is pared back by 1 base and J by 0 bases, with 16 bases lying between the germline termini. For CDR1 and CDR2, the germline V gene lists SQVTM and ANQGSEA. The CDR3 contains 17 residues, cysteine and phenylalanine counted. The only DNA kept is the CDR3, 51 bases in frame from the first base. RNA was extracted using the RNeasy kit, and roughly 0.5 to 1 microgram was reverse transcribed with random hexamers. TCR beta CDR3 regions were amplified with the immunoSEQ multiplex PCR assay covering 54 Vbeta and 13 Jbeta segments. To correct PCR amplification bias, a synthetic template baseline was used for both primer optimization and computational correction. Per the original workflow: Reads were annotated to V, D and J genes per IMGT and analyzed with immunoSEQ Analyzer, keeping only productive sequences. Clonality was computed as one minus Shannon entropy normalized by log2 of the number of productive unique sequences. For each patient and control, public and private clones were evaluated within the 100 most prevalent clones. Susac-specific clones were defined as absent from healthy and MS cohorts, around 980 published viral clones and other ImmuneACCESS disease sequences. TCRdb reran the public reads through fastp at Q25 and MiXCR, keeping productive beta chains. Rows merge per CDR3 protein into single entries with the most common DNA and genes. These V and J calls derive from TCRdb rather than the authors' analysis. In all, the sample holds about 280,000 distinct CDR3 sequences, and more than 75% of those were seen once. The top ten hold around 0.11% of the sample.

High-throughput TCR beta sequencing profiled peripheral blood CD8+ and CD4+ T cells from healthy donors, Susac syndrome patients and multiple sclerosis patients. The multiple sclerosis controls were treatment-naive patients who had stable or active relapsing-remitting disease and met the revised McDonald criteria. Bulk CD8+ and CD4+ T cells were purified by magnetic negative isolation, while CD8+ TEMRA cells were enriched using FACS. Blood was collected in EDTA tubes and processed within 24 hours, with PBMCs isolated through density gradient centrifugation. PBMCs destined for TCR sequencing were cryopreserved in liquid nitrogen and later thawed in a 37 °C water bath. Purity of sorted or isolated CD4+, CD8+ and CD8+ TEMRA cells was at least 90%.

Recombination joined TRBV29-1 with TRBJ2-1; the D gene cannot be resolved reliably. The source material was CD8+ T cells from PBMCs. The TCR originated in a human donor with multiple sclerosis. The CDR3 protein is CSVEGHRKIFSYNEQFF. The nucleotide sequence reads TGCAGCGTTGAAGGGCACCGTAAGATATTCTCCTACAATGAGCAGTTCTTC.